This T cell receptor (beta chain) is from a study of control samples from healthy donors and cancer patients. TCRdb's table, derived via immunoSEQ multiplex PCR, lists solely in-frame clones and lacks some. Seen here are just over 150,000 clones, nearly 95% observed once, and the top ten hold about 2.4%. This CDR3 spans 13 amino acids. Germline-derived CDR1 and CDR2 are LNHDA and SQIVND (reference sequence). V lost 6 bases to trimming and J lost 1 base, with 9 bases between them. The receptor was isolated from a man in his fifties in good health. This sequence joins TRBV19 and TRBJ1-1; the D is unclear. Sequences were obtained from blood. DNA for the CDR3: TGTGCCAGTAGCTCCGTTCCGAACACTGAAGCTTTCTTT. Residues: CASSSVPNTEAFF.